This T cell receptor (beta chain) comes out of a study of technical replicates of blood from a few donors. CDR1 is MDHEN, CDR2 SYDVKM, per germline. CDR3 size: 15 residues. The V end lost 3 bases, the J end lost 0 bases, and 12 bases lay between the germline ends. Repertoires were generated with immunoSEQ multiplex PCR, while TCRdb's copy carries only in-frame clones and drops some. This table holds 45,000 to 55,000 clones, roughly 95% found once. This sequence was found in a human donor in good health. Sequencing was done on a sample of T cells isolated from PBMCs. The chain couples TRBV28 to TRBJ2-7; a weak D match, TRBD2 (6 bases). CDR3 loop: CASSFQAGNSYEQYF. In DNA form, the CDR3 reads TGTGCCAGCAGTTTTCAAGCGGGCAACTCCTACGAGCAGTACTTC.